These 3 T cell receptor beta chains originate from one sample sequenced in a study of T cells in Graves' hyperthyroidism and ophthalmopathy. RNA transcripts yielded amplified TCR beta CDR3 regions. TCR CDR3 regions were first amplified by RT-PCR with HTBI primers. TCRdb ran MiXCR on the multiplex PCR reads and lists one entry per CDR3 protein. The profile shows a few hundred thousand distinct CDR3 sequences, 15% to 18% of them singletons. Sequencing was performed on blood. These receptors came from a woman aged 18-29 years with Graves' hyperthyroidism that later progressed to Graves' ophthalmopathy.

There are a few counts of this clonotype. The gene calls are TRBV6-5 and TRBJ2-7, with 11 bases matching TRBD1. Germline V lookup: CDR1 MNHEY, CDR2 SVGAGI. J gave up 6 bases and V 2 bases, and 3 bases lay outside the gene matches. The CDR3 is 14 amino acids. CDR3 nucleotides: TGTGCCAGCAGTTACGGGACAGGGGGTATCGAGCAGTACTTC. This gives the protein CASSYGTGGIEQYF.

This clonotype was recorded a few times. The genes are TRBV12-3 or TRBV12-4 and TRBJ2-5, with 11 bases identical to TRBD1. The V gene end was trimmed by 7 bases and the J gene end by 6 bases; junction bases not matched to a gene: 10. The CDR3 covers 15 residues. CDR3 sequence reads: CASNPWTGGEKTQYF. CDR3 nucleotides: TGTGCCAGCAATCCCTGGACAGGGGGCGAGAAGACCCAGTACTTC.

At least ten counts were recorded for this clonotype. The rearrangement joins TRBV28 to TRBJ2-1; 10 bases match TRBD2. Trimming removed 6 bases from V and 7 bases from J; junction bases left unmatched: 6. The CDR3 extends over 14 amino acids. Germline V gene sequence: CDR1 MDHEN, CDR2 SYDVKM. This CDR3 reads CASRSSGSMNEQFF. In DNA form, the CDR3 reads TGTGCCAGCAGGTCTAGCGGGAGTATGAATGAGCAGTTCTTC.